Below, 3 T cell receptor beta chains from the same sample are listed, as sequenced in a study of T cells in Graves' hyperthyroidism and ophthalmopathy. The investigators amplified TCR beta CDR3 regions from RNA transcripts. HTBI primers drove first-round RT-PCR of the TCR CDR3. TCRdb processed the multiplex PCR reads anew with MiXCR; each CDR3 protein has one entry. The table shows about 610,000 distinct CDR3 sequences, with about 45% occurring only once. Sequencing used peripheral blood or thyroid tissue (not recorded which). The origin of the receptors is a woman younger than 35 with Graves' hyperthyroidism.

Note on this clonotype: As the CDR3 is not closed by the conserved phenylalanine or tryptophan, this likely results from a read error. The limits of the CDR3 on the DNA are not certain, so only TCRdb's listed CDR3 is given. The CDR3 is CASIEGAEVTEASS. This chain connects TRBV9 to TRBJ1-1; the D call in the table, TRBD1, was not verified against the DNA. The CDR3 numbers 14 amino acids, ends counted. Germline CDR1 is SGDLS and CDR2 is YYNGEE.

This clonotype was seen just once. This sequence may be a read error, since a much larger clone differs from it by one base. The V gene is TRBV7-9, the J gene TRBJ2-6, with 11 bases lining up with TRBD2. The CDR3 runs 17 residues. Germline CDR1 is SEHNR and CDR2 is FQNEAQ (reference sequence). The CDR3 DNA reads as TGTGCCTGCAGCTTGGTACTAGCGGGAGTTGGGGCCAACGTCCTGACTTTC. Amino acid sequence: CACSLVLAGVGANVLTF.

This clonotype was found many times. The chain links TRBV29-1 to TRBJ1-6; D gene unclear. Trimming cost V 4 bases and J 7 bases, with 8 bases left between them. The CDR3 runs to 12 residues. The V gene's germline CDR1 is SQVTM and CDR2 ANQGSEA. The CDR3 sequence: CSVGERNSPLHF. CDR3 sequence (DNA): TGCAGCGTTGGGGAAAGGAATTCACCCCTCCACTTT.